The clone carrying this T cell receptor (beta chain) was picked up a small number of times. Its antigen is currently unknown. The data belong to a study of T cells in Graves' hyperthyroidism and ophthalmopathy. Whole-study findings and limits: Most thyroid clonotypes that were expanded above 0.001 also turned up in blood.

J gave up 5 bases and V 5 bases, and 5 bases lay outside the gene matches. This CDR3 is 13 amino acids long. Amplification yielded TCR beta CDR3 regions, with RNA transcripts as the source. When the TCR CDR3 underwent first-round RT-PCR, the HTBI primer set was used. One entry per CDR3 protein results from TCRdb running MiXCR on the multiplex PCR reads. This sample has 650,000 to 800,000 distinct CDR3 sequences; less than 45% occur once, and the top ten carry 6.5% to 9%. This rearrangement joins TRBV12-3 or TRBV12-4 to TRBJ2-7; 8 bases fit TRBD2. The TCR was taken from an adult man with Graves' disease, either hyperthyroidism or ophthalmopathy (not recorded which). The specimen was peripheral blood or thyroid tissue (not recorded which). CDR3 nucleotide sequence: TGTGCCAGCAGTCTTAGCGGGATTAACGAGCAGTACTTC. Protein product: CASSLSGINEQYF.